Included here is one T cell receptor (beta chain) sequence, with context. Its antigen is not known. Looked up from germline, CDR1 is SGHAT and CDR2 is FQNNGV. V was cut by 2 bases and J by 3 bases, with 7 bases left in between. The CDR3 consists of 13 residues. This entry belongs to a study of cytomegalovirus exposure and HLA in healthy donors. Whole-study results and caveats: Cytomegalovirus-associated status was assigned to 150 or so TCR beta chains. Presence/absence analyses supposed approximately even sequencing depth among donors.

Primers: 60 Vbeta forward and 13 Jbeta reverse. Sequenced by immunoSEQ multiplex PCR; TCRdb stores in-frame clones only, minus some. There are 200,000 to 250,000 clones in the sample, with over 0.75% held by the top ten. The specimen sequenced was PBMCs. The rearrangement joins TRBV11-2 to TRBJ1-1, with D unclear. The receptor was isolated from a woman in her 30s in good health and CMV-seropositive. The CDR3 sequence: CASSLSSYTEAFF. CDR3 in DNA: TGTGCCAGCAGCTTATCGTCTTACACTGAAGCTTTCTTT.